Listed here are 27 T cell receptor beta chains from one sample, sequenced in a study of CD8+ T cells in alopecia areata. Extraction and reverse transcription of RNA yielded cDNA as the sequencing template. Method: immunoSEQ multiplex PCR; TCRdb's copy keeps in-frame clones and lacks some. The sample contains approximately 42,000 clones, around 71% of which appear only once. The treatment is: oral pan-JAK inhibitor, 5-10 mg twice daily. The material was CD8+ T cells sorted from blood, obtained at week 4, from a patient treated with tofacitinib. Source of these receptors: a human donor with alopecia areata.

The rearrangement links TRBV27 to TRBJ2-1, with D unresolved. The germline CDR1 and CDR2 sequences are MNHEY and SMNVEV (reference sequence). Trimming pared 1 base from V and 5 bases from J, leaving 12 bases between. This CDR3 region has 15 residues. CDR3: CASSLLALRDNEQFF. CDR3 nucleotides: TGTGCCAGCAGTTTATTAGCACTCCGGGACAATGAGCAGTTCTTC.

The table lists this clone with a few counts. The rearrangement joins TRBV6-5 to TRBJ2-1; D is perhaps TRBD2 (6 bases). This CDR3 has 12 amino acids. The ends were cut back, 8 bases at V and 6 bases at J, with 11 bases in the middle. Germline CDR1 is MNHEY and CDR2 is SVGAGI. CDR3 protein: CASGGGFNEQFF. DNA for the CDR3: TGTGCCAGCGGGGGAGGATTCAATGAGCAGTTCTTC.

The rearrangement uses TRBV19 and TRBJ2-5, with no clear D. Germline loops: CDR1 LNHDA, CDR2 SQIVND (reference sequence). Between the trimmed V and J ends, which lost 4 bases and 5 bases, there was a span of 11 bases. This CDR3 spans 13 amino acids. The CDR3 nucleotides are TGTGCCAGTAGTAGCGCCGCCGGGGAGACCCAGTACTTC. Translation gives CASSSAAGETQYF.

This clone was observed a handful of times. CDR3 loop: CASSVGNEQFF. In DNA form, the CDR3 reads TGTGCCAGCAGTGTAGGCAATGAGCAGTTCTTC. This chain uses TRBV25-1 with TRBJ2-1; no clear D gene. Germline V gives CDR1 MGHDK, CDR2 SYGVNS. V dropped 4 bases and J dropped 6 bases, with 4 bases sitting between them. CDR3 size: 11 residues.

This sequence joins TRBV29-1 and TRBJ2-1, with TRBD2 matching 9 bases. CDR3 length: 14 amino acids. Germline values: CDR1 SQVTM, CDR2 ANQGSEA. V was pared by 7 bases and J by 6 bases, with 10 bases of the junction left unmatched. This CDR3 reads CSGTRLAGINEQFF. The CDR3 DNA follows: TGCAGCGGAACTAGGCTAGCGGGGATCAATGAGCAGTTCTTC.

The chain links TRBV7-3 to TRBJ2-1, with no clear D. Trimming removed 4 bases from V and 9 bases from J, with 10 bases in between. The CDR3 runs 12 residues. Germline V gives CDR1 SGHTA, CDR2 FQGTGA. The CDR3 sequence: CASSSGSSEQFF. The CDR3 DNA sequence: TGTGCCAGCAGCTCGGGTAGTAGTGAGCAGTTCTTC. The full variable domain, with the rest looked up from reference TRBV7-3 and TRBJ2-1, is GAGVSQTPSNKVTEKGKYVELRCDPISGHTALYWYRQSLGQGPEFLIYFQGTGAADDSGLPNDRFFAVRPEGSVSTLKIQRTERGDSAVYLCASSSGSSEQFFGPGTRLTVL.

The chain employs TRBV9 and TRBJ2-7; 7 bases are a match to TRBD1. The CDR3 loop spans 14 amino acids. The junction had 4 bases not matched to a gene; V was cut back by 3 bases and J by 1 base. Germline CDR1 is SGDLS and CDR2 is YYNGEE. In DNA form, the CDR3 reads TGTGCCAGCAGCGCCGGGGACAGTTCCTACGAGCAGTACTTC. It yields the protein CASSAGDSSYEQYF.

This chain connects TRBV30 to TRBJ1-1; D perhaps matches TRBD1 (6 bases). This CDR3 region has 14 residues. Trimming removed 3 bases from V and 5 bases from J, with 16 bases in between. CDR1 is GTSNPN, CDR2 SVGIG, per germline (reference sequence). The CDR3 DNA follows: TGTGCCTGGAGGCGAGGGGGGCGGAATACTGAAGCTTTCTTT. Translation: CAWRRGGRNTEAFF.

This chain links TRBV4-3 with TRBJ2-7, with 8 bases that match TRBD2. The CDR3 consists of 16 residues. The germline V gene encodes CDR1 LGHNA and CDR2 YSLEER. With V trimmed by 0 bases and J by 4 bases, 8 bases remained unmatched. CDR3 DNA sequence: TGCGCCAGCAGCCAAGATCGGGAGGGGGAGTTTTACGAGCAGTACTTC. This encodes CASSQDREGEFYEQYF.

This clone showed up just a few times. The rearrangement joins TRBV19 to TRBJ2-4; 7 bases map to TRBD2. The CDR3 extends over 15 amino acids. V was pared by 1 base and J by 6 bases, with 6 bases of the junction left unmatched. The germline V gene encodes CDR1 LNHDA and CDR2 SQIVND (reference sequence). The CDR3 is CASSIASERGNIQYF. The CDR3 nucleotides read TGTGCCAGTAGTATAGCTTCCGAGCGGGGAAACATTCAGTACTTC.

This clone was recorded only once. J is TRBJ2-1 and V is TRBV30; D perhaps matches TRBD1 (6 bases). This CDR3 region has 17 residues. V gave up 1 base and J gave up 5 bases, with 21 bases separating them. The V gene's germline CDR1 is GTSNPN and CDR2 SVGIG (reference sequence). The CDR3 sequence is CAWSARGLAGSHNEQFF. CDR3 nucleotides: TGTGCCTGGAGTGCGAGGGGGTTGGCAGGGTCCCACAATGAGCAGTTCTTC.

The chain couples TRBV27 to TRBJ2-1; 9 nucleotides agree with TRBD2. Losses at the gene ends were 3 bases for V and 8 bases for J; bases not matched to a gene: 8. The CDR3 extends over 15 amino acids. In germline, CDR1 is MNHEY, CDR2 SMNVEV (reference sequence). CDR3 bases: TGTGCCAGCAGTTTTAGCGGGGGTGGTCGGGATGAGCAGTTCTTC. This codes for CASSFSGGGRDEQFF.

The rearrangement uses TRBV11-2 and TRBJ1-2; D is undetermined. From germline, CDR1 is SGHAT and CDR2 FQNNGV. Trimming removed 5 bases from V and 0 bases from J, with 7 bases in between. The CDR3 length is 13 residues. For the CDR3, the DNA is TGTGCCAGCAGCCCGCAGGCTAACTATGGCTACACCTTC. Protein: CASSPQANYGYTF. The complete variable domain, with remaining parts taken from reference TRBV11-2 and TRBJ1-2, reads EAGVAQSPRYKIIEKRQSVAFWCNPISGHATLYWYQQILGQGPKLLIQFQNNGVVDDSQLPKDRFSAERLKGVDSTLKIQPAKLEDSAVYLCASSPQANYGYTFGSGTRLTVV.

V usage is TRBV25-1 and J usage is TRBJ2-5; the D is unclear. Germline V CDR1 and CDR2: MGHDK, SYGVNS. The CDR3 extends over 12 amino acids. V was cut by 4 bases and J by 4 bases, with 7 bases left in between. This CDR3 is CASSVGSETQYF. CDR3 nucleotides: TGTGCCAGCAGTGTGGGGTCAGAGACCCAGTACTTC.

The rearrangement joins TRBV7-9 to TRBJ1-6, with D uncertain. The CDR3 has 15 amino acids. Germline assignment: CDR1 SEHNR and CDR2 FQNEAQ (reference sequence). The V gene lost 4 bases and the J gene lost 8 bases, with 15 bases spanning the gap. The CDR3 nucleotides are TGTGCCAGCAGCTCCATCGGAACATCGGATTCACCCCTCCACTTT. This sequence encodes CASSSIGTSDSPLHF. The full variable domain, its missing parts supplied by reference TRBV7-9 and TRBJ1-6, is DTGVSQNPRHKITKRGQNVTFRCDPISEHNRLYWYRQTLGQGPEFLTYFQNEAQLEKSRLLSDRFSAERPKGSFSTLEIQRTEQGDSAMYLCASSSIGTSDSPLHFGNGTRLTVT.

This clone has more than one count but fewer than ten. This chain links TRBV27 with TRBJ1-2; D gene uncertain. Germline V gene lookup returns CDR1 MNHEY and CDR2 SMNVEV (reference sequence). Trimming cost V 6 bases and J 6 bases, with 17 bases left between them. The CDR3 is 14 amino acids. CDR3 nucleotide sequence: TGTGCCAGCAGAAGGCTTGGAGGAGGAGATGGCTACACCTTC. Protein sequence: CASRRLGGGDGYTF.

V gene TRBV2 combines with J gene TRBJ2-5, with 9 bases lining up with TRBD2. The CDR3 has 16 residues. J gave up 10 bases and V 1 base, and 13 bases lay outside the gene matches. Germline V lookup: CDR1 SNHLY, CDR2 FYNNEI. CDR3 in DNA: TGTGCCAGCAGTGAAGGGGTAGCGGGGGCCCAAGGTGGCCAGTACTTC. It is translated as CASSEGVAGAQGGQYF.

This sequence joins TRBV19 and TRBJ1-1; D gene ambiguous. Germline CDR1 and CDR2: LNHDA and SQIVND (reference sequence). The germline V and J ends were trimmed by 3 bases and 8 bases, with 13 bases remaining between them. CDR3 length: 13 residues. The CDR3 nucleotides read TGTGCCAGTAGTATCGCCCCACCGTACGAAGCTTTCTTT. Its translation is CASSIAPPYEAFF.

This chain joins TRBV18 and TRBJ2-1; perhaps D is TRBD1 or TRBD2 (5 bases each). V lost 3 bases and J 6 bases, leaving 15 bases between the germline ends. The CDR3 totals 15 residues. Looked up from germline, CDR1 is KGHSH and CDR2 is LQKENI. The DNA for the CDR3 is TGTGCCAGCTCACCGGGCAGGGCGGGCGTCAATGAGCAGTTCTTC. Residues: CASSPGRAGVNEQFF.

This chain joins TRBV7-6 and TRBJ2-1; no definite D call. Per germline, CDR1 SGHVS and CDR2 FNYEAQ. This CDR3 spans 12 amino acids. Trimming shortened V by 5 bases and J by 6 bases, and 8 bases separated the two germline ends. CDR3 region: CASSPGSNEQFF. CDR3 DNA: TGTGCCAGCAGCCCTGGGTCCAATGAGCAGTTCTTC.

This clone was observed a handful of times. The chain carries TRBV30 and TRBJ1-1; D remains ambiguous. The CDR3 has 11 residues. V was pared by 2 bases and J by 8 bases, with 9 bases between. CDR1 is GTSNPN, CDR2 SVGIG, per germline (reference sequence). The CDR3: CAWSLGREAFF. The DNA for the CDR3 is TGTGCCTGGAGTCTCGGGAGGGAAGCTTTCTTT.

The chain combines TRBV30 with TRBJ2-7; 8 bases align to TRBD1. The CDR3 has 13 amino acids. Germline lookup yields CDR1 GTSNPN and CDR2 SVGIG (reference sequence). The V gene end was trimmed by 4 bases and the J gene end by 5 bases; junction bases not matched to a gene: 7. CDR3 nucleotide sequence: TGTGCCTGGAATTTACAGGGGGTTGACGAGCAGTACTTC. Amino acids: CAWNLQGVDEQYF.

The chain links TRBV29-1 to TRBJ2-5; no reliable D call. V lost 5 bases and J lost 7, with 11 bases in between. This CDR3 region has 11 residues. From germline, CDR1 is SQVTM and CDR2 ANQGSEA. This chain's CDR3 is CSVPGLGTQYF. DNA for the CDR3: TGCAGCGTTCCGGGTTTGGGGACCCAGTACTTC.

The chain employs TRBV29-1 and TRBJ1-2; D gene ambiguous. Germline V lookup: CDR1 SQVTM, CDR2 ANQGSEA. Trimming shortened V by 3 bases and J by 7 bases, and 3 bases separated the two germline ends. The CDR3 runs 9 residues. CDR3 amino acids: CSVDAGYTF. In DNA form, the CDR3 reads TGCAGCGTTGACGCTGGCTACACCTTC.

This chain joins TRBV27 and TRBJ1-1; 7 bases line up with TRBD1. With 4 bases clipped from V and 4 bases from J, the junction kept 6 bases outside the gene matches. This CDR3 spans 14 amino acids. CDR1 is MNHEY, CDR2 SMNVEV, per germline (reference sequence). Here the CDR3 reads CASSYTGAITEAFF. The CDR3 coding sequence is TGTGCCAGCAGTTACACAGGGGCTATCACTGAAGCTTTCTTT.

CDR3 protein: CASSLVGPQETQYF. The CDR3, as DNA: TGTGCCAGCAGCTTAGTAGGGCCTCAAGAGACCCAGTACTTC. V gene TRBV11-2 combines with J gene TRBJ2-5; no reliable D call. Germline CDR1 SGHAT, CDR2 FQNNGV. Trimming pared 1 base from V and 2 bases from J, leaving 8 bases between. This CDR3 comprises 14 residues.

The chain uses TRBV29-1 and TRBJ1-1; 8 nucleotides line up with TRBD1. CDR3 length: 13 residues. Germline CDR1 SQVTM, CDR2 ANQGSEA. With 6 bases clipped from V and 5 bases from J, the junction kept 8 bases outside the gene matches. CDR3 bases: TGCAGCGTGTTTCCGGGACAGGAGACTGAAGCTTTCTTT. Amino acids: CSVFPGQETEAFF.